This is a list of T cell receptor beta chains from one sample in a study of graft-versus-host responses after intestinal transplantation. This table comes from immunoSEQ multiplex PCR, and its TCRdb copy is limited to in-frame clones, with some not included. The table lists about 9,600 clones, approximately 86% of them singletons. This specimen consisted of ileum tissue, obtained around 700 days after intestinal transplantation. The source is a human patient who received an intestinal transplant, so some T cells may come from the graft donor. The CDR3 runs from the conserved cysteine through the conserved F or W. A D gene is named only where the DNA matches it firmly.

J gene: TRBJ2-1; D gene: TRBD2; V gene: TRBV28; CDR3 DNA: TGTGCCAGCAGTTTCACGACTAGCTGGAATTCCTACAATGAGCAGTTCTTC; CDR3 protein: CASSFTTSWNSYNEQFF
J gene: TRBJ1-1; D gene: NA; V gene: TRBV7-3; CDR3 DNA: TGTGCCAGCAGCCGCCGACAGGTGTATTTCTTT; CDR3 protein: CASSRRQVYFF
J gene: TRBJ2-5; D gene: NA; V gene: TRBV10-3; CDR3 DNA: TGTGCCATCAGGGAAGGTGGGGCAGAGACCCAGTACTTC; CDR3 protein: CAIREGGAETQYF
J gene: TRBJ2-2; D gene: TRBD1; V gene: TRBV7-3; CDR3 DNA: TGTGCCAGCAGCTTAGCCGGGACAGGCCAAACCGGGGAGCTGTTTTTT; CDR3 protein: CASSLAGTGQTGELFF
J gene: TRBJ2-3; D gene: NA; V gene: TRBV28; CDR3 DNA: TGTGCTAGCTCCCCACCAGCCACAGATACGCAGTATTTT; CDR3 protein: CASSPPATDTQYF
J gene: TRBJ1-3; D gene: NA; V gene: TRBV5-1; CDR3 DNA: TGCGCCAGCAGCTTGGCAGTAAGCTCTGGAAACACCATATATTTT; CDR3 protein: CASSLAVSSGNTIYF
J gene: TRBJ2-5; D gene: NA; V gene: TRBV10-1; CDR3 DNA: TGCGCCAGCAGTGTCGGGGCGGATGAGACCCAGTACTTC; CDR3 protein: CASSVGADETQYF
J gene: TRBJ1-2; D gene: TRBD1; V gene: TRBV6-1; CDR3 DNA: TGTGCCAGCAGTGAGATGGACAGGGGTAGCTATGGCTACACCTTC; CDR3 protein: CASSEMDRGSYGYTF
J gene: TRBJ2-1; D gene: NA; V gene: TRBV27; CDR3 DNA: TGTGCCAGCAGTTTAAAACGGAGCTCCTACAATGAGCAGTTCTTC; CDR3 protein: CASSLKRSSYNEQFF
J gene: TRBJ1-5; D gene: NA; V gene: TRBV5-6; CDR3 DNA: TGTGCCAGCAGCTCGGCAGGCCGGGGTCAGCCCCAGCATTTT; CDR3 protein: CASSSAGRGQPQHF